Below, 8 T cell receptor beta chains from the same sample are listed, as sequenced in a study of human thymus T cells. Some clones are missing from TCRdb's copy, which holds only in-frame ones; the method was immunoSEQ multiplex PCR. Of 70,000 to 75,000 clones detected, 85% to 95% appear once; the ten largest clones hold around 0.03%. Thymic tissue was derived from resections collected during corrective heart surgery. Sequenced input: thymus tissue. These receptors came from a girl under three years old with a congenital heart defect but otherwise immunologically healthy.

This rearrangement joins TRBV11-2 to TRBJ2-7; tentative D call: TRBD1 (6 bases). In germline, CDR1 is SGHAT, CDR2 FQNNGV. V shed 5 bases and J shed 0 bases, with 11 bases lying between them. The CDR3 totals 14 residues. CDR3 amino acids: CASSHRVNSYEQYF. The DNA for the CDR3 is TGTGCCAGCAGCCACAGGGTAAACTCCTACGAGCAGTACTTC.

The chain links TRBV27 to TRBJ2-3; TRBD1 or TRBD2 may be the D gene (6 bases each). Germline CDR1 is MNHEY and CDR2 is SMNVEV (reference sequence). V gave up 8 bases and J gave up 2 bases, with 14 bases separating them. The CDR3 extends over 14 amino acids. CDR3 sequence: CASRCGGLTDTQYF. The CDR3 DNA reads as TGTGCCAGCCGGTGTGGGGGGCTCACAGATACGCAGTATTTT.

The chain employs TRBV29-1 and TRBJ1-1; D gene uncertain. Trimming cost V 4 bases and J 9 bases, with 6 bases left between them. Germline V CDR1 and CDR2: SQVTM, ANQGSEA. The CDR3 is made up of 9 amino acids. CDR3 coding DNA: TGCAGCGTTGGTGGGAAAGCTTTCTTT. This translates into CSVGGKAFF.

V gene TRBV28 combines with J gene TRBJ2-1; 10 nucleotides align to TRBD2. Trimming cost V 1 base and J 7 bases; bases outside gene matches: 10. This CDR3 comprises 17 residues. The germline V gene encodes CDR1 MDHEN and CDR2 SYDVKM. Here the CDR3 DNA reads TGTGCCAGCAGTTTATTCACCAGCGGGAGGGGTTGGAATGAGCAGTTCTTC. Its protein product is CASSLFTSGRGWNEQFF.

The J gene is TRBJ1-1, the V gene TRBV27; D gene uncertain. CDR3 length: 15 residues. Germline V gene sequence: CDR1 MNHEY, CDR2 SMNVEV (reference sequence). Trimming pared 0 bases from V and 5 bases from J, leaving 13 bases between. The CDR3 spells CASSLSGETYTEAFF. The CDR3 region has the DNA TGTGCCAGCAGTTTATCTGGGGAGACGTATACTGAAGCTTTCTTT.

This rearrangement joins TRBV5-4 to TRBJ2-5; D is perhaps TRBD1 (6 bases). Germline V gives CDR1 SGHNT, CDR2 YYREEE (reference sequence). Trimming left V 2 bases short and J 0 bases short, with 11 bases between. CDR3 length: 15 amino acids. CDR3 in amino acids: CASSFRGSYQETQYF. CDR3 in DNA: TGTGCCAGCAGCTTTAGGGGGAGCTACCAAGAGACCCAGTACTTC. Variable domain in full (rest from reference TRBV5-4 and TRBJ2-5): ETGVTQSPTHLIKTRGQQVTLRCSSQSGHNTVSWYQQALGQGPQFIFQYYREEENGRGNFPPRFSGLQFPNYSSELNVNALELDDSALYLCASSFRGSYQETQYFGPGTRLLVL.

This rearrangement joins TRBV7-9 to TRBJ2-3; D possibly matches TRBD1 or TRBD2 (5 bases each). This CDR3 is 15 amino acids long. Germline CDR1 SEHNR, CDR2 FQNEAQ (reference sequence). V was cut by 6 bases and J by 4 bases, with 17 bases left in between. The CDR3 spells CASSYTSPGPDTQYF. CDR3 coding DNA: TGTGCCAGCAGTTATACTAGTCCAGGGCCAGATACGCAGTATTTT.

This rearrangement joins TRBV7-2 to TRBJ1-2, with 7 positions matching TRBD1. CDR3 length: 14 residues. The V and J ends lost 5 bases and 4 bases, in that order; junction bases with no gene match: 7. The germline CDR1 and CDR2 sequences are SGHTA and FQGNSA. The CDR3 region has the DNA TGTGCCAGCAGCCGACCGGACAGGATCTATGGCTACACCTTC. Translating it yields CASSRPDRIYGYTF.